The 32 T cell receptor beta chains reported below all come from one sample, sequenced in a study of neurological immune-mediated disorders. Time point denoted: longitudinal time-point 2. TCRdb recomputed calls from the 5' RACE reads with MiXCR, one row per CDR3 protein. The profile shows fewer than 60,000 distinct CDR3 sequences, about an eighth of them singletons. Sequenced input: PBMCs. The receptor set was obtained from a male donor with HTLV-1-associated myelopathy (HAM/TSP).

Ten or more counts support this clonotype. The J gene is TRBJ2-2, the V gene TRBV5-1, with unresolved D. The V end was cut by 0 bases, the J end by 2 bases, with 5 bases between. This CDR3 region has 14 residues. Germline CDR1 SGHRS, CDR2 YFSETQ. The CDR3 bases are TGCGCCAGCAGCTTGGAAGTAAACACCGGGGAGCTGTTTTTT. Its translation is CASSLEVNTGELFF. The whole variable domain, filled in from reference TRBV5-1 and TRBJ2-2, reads KAGVTQTPRYLIKTRGQQVTLSCSPISGHRSVSWYQQTPGQGLQFLFEYFSETQRNKGNFPGRFSGRQFSNSRSEMNVSTLELGDSALYLCASSLEVNTGELFFGEGSRLTVL.

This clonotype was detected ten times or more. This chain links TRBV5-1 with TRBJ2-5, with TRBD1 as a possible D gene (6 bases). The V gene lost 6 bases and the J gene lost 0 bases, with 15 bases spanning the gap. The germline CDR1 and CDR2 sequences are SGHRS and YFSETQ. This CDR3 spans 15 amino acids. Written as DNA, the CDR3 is TGCGCCAGCACCCTGTCCGGGACAAACCAAGAGACCCAGTACTTC. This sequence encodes CASTLSGTNQETQYF. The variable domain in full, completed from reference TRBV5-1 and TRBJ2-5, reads KAGVTQTPRYLIKTRGQQVTLSCSPISGHRSVSWYQQTPGQGLQFLFEYFSETQRNKGNFPGRFSGRQFSNSRSEMNVSTLELGDSALYLCASTLSGTNQETQYFGPGTRLLVL.

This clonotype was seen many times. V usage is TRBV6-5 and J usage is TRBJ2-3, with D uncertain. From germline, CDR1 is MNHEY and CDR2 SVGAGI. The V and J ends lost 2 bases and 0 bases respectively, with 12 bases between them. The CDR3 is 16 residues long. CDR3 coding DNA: TGTGCCAGCAGTTACGTGGCGGTTTCTAGCACAGATACGCAGTATTTT. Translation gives CASSYVAVSSTDTQYF.

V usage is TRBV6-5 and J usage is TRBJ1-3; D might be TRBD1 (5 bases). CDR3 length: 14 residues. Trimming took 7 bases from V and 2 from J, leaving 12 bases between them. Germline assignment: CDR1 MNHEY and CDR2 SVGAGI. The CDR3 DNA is TGTGCCAGCAAGATTGGGGCGACTGGAAACACCATATATTTT. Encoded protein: CASKIGATGNTIYF.

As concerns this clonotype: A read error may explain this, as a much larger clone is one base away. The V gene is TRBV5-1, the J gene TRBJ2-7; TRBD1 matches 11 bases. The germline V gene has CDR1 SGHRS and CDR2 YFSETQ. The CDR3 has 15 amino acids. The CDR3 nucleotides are TGCGCCAGCAGCTTGAGGACAGGGGGCGGACACGATCAGTACTTC. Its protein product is CASSLRTGGGHDQYF.

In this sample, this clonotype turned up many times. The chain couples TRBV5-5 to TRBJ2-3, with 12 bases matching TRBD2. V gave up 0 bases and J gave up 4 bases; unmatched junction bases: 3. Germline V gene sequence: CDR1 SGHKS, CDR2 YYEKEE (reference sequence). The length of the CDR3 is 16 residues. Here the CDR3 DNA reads TGTGCCAGCAGCTTGGGGACTAGCGGGAAATCAGATACGCAGTATTTT. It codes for CASSLGTSGKSDTQYF.

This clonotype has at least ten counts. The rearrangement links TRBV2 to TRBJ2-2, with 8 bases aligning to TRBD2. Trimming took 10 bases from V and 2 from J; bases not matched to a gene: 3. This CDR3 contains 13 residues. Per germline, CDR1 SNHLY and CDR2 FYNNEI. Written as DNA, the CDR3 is TGTGCCATCCGGACTAGCAACACCGGGGAGCTGTTTTTT. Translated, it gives CAIRTSNTGELFF.

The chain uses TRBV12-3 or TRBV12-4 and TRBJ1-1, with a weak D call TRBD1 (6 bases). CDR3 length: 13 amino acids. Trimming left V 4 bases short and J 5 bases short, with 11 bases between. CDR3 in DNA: TGTGCCAGCAGTTCACAGGGATGGACTGAAGCTTTCTTT. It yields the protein CASSSQGWTEAFF.

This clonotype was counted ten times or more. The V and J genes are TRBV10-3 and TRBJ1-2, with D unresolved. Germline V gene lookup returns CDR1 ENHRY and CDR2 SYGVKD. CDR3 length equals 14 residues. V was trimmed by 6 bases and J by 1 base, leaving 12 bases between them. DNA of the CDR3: TGTGCCATCAGCCAAATGACAAGTAACTATGGCTACACCTTC. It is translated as CAISQMTSNYGYTF.

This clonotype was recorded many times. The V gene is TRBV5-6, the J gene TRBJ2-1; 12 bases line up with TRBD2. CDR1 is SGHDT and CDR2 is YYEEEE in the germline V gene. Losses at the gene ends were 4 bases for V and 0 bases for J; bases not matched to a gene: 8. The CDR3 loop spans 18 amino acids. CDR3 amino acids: CASSKTSGGLLSYNEQFF. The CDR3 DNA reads TGTGCCAGCAGCAAGACTAGCGGGGGCCTCCTCTCCTACAATGAGCAGTTCTTC.

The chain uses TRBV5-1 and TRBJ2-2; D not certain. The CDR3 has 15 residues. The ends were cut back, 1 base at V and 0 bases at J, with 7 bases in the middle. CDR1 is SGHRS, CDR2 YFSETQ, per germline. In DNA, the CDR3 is TGCGCCAGCAGCTTGTCCAGCACGAACACCGGGGAGCTGTTTTTT. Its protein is CASSLSSTNTGELFF.

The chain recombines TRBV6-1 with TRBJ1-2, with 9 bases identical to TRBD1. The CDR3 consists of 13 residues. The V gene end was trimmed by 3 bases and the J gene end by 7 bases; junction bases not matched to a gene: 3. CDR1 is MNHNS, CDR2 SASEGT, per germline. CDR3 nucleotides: TGTGCCAGCAGTGATTCGGACAGGGGTGGCTACACCTTC. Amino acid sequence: CASSDSDRGGYTF.

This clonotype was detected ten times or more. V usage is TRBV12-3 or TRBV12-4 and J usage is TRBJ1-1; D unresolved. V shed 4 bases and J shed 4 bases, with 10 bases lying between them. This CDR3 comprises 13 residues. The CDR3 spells CASSSTVTTEAFF. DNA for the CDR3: TGTGCCAGCAGTTCCACAGTAACCACTGAAGCTTTCTTT.

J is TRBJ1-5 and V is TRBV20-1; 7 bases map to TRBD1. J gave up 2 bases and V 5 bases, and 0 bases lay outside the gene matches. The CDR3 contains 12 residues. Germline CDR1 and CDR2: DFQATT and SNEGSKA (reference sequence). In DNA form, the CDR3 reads TGCAGTGCTGACAGGGGCAATCAGCCCCAGCATTTT. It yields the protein CSADRGNQPQHF.

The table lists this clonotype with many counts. CDR3 protein: CASTMTGTNTEAFF. Here the CDR3 DNA reads TGTGCCAGCACGATGACTGGGACGAACACTGAAGCTTTCTTT. V is TRBV27 and J is TRBJ1-1, with a possible D match to TRBD1 (5 bases). Trimming stripped 7 bases from V and 1 base from J, with 13 bases between. CDR1 and CDR2 from the germline V gene are MNHEY and SMNVEV (reference sequence). The CDR3 is made up of 14 amino acids.

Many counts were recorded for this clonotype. This CDR3 reads CSAPSSGKETQYF. As DNA, the CDR3 is TGCAGTGCCCCTTCTAGCGGCAAAGAGACCCAGTACTTC. The rearrangement uses TRBV20-1 and TRBJ2-5, with 7 bases matching TRBD2. V was pared by 6 bases and J by 3 bases, with 7 bases of the junction left unmatched. Germline V gene lookup returns CDR1 DFQATT and CDR2 SNEGSKA (reference sequence). The CDR3 length is 13 residues.

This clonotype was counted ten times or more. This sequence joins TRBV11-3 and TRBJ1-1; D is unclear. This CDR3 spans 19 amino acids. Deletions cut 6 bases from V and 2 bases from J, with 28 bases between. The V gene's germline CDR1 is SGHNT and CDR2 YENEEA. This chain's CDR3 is CASSQPFWVQGSVNTEAFF. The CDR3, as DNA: TGTGCCAGCAGTCAACCATTCTGGGTGCAAGGTTCCGTTAACACTGAAGCTTTCTTT.

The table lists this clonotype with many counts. DNA of the CDR3: TGTGCCAGCAGCTTATGGCGGGGGGGCCGGGAGACCCAGTACTTC. Amino acids: CASSLWRGGRETQYF. The chain is built from TRBV7-2 and TRBJ2-5; 9 positions match TRBD2. CDR1 and CDR2 (germline): SGHTA, FQGNSA. V shed 2 bases, J shed 5 bases, and the junction held 6 bases outside the gene matches. The CDR3 has 15 amino acids. The full variable domain, completed using reference TRBV7-2 and TRBJ2-5, is GAGVSQSPSNKVTEKGKDVELRCDPISGHTALYWYRQSLGQGLEFLIYFQGNSAPDKSGLPSDRFSAERTGGSVSTLTIQRTQQEDSAVYLCASSLWRGGRETQYFGPGTRLLVL.

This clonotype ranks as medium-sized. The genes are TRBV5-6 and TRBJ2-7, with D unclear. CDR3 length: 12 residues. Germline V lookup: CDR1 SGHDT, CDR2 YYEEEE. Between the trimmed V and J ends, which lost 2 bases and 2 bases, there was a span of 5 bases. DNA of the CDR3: TGTGCCAGCAGCTTCTACGCCTACGAGCAGTACTTC. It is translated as CASSFYAYEQYF.

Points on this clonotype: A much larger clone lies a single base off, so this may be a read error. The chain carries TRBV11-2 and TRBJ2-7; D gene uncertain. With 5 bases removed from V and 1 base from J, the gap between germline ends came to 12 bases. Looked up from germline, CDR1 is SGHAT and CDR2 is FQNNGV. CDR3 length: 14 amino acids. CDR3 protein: CASSPRPVSYEQYF. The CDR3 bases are TGTGCCAGCAGCCCTAGACCAGTGTCCTACGAGCAGTACTTC.

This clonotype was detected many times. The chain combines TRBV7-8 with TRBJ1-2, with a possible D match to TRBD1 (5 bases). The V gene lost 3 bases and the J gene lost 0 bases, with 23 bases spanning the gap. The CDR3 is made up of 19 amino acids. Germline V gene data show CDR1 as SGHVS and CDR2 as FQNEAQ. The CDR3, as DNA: TGTGCCAGCAGCTTTCGAATTGCATTCCAGGGACCATCTAACTATGGCTACACCTTC. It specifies CASSFRIAFQGPSNYGYTF.

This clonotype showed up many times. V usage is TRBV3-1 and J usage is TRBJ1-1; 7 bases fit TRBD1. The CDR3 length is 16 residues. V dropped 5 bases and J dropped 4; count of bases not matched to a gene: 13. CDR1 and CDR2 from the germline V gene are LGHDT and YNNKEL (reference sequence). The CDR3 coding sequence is TGTGCCAGCAGCTACACAGGGGCAGGGGGAGGCACTGAAGCTTTCTTT. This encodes CASSYTGAGGGTEAFF. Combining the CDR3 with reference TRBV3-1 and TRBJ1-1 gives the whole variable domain DTAVSQTPKYLVTQMGNDKSIKCEQNLGHDTMYWYKQDSKKFLKIMFSYNNKELIINETVPNRFSPKSPDKAHLNLHINSLELGDSAVYFCASSYTGAGGGTEAFFGQGTRLTVV.

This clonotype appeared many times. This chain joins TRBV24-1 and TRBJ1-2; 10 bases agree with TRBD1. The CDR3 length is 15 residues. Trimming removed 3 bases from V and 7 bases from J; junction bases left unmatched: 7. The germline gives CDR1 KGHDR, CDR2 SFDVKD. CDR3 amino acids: CATSDATGGRSGYTF. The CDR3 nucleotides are TGTGCCACCAGTGATGCGACAGGGGGCAGGAGTGGCTACACCTTC.

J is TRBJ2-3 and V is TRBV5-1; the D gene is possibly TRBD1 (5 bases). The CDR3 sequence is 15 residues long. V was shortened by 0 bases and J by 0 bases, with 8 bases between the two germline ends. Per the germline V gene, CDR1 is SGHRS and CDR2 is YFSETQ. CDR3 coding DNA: TGCGCCAGCAGCTTGGGGTGGGGCAGCACAGATACGCAGTATTTT. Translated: CASSLGWGSTDTQYF.

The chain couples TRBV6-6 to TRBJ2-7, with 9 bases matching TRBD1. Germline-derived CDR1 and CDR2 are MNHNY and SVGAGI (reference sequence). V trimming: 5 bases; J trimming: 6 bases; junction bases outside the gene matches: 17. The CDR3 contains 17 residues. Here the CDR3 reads CASSKTGTGTLRVEQYF. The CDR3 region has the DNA TGTGCCAGCAGTAAAACCGGGACAGGGACTCTCCGGGTCGAGCAGTACTTC.

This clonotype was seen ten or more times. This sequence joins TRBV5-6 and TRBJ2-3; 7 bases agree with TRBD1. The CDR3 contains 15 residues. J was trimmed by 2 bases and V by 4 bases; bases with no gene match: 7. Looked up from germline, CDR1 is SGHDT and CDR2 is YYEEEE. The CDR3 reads CASSPTGELTDTQYF. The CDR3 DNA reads TGTGCCAGCAGCCCAACAGGGGAACTCACAGATACGCAGTATTTT.

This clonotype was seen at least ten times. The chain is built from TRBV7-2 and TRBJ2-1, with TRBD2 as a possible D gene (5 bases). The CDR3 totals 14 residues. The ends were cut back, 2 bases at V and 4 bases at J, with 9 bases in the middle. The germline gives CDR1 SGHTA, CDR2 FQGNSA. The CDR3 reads CASSLYGVYNEQFF. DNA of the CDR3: TGTGCCAGCAGCTTATACGGGGTTTACAATGAGCAGTTCTTC. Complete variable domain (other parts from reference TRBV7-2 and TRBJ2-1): GAGVSQSPSNKVTEKGKDVELRCDPISGHTALYWYRQSLGQGLEFLIYFQGNSAPDKSGLPSDRFSAERTGGSVSTLTIQRTQQEDSAVYLCASSLYGVYNEQFFGPGTRLTVL.

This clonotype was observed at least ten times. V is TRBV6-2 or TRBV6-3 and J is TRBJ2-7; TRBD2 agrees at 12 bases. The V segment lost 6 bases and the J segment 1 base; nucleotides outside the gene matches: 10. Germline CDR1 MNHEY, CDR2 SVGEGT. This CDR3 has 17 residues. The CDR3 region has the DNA TGTGCCAGCAGCCCACTAGGACTAGCGGGGACGTCCTACGAGCAGTACTTC. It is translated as CASSPLGLAGTSYEQYF.

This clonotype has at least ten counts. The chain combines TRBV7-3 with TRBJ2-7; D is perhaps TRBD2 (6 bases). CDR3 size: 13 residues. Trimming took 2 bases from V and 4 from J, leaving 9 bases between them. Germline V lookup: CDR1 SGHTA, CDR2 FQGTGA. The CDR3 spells CASSLGEAYEQYF. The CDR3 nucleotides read TGTGCCAGCAGCTTAGGGGAGGCTTACGAGCAGTACTTC.

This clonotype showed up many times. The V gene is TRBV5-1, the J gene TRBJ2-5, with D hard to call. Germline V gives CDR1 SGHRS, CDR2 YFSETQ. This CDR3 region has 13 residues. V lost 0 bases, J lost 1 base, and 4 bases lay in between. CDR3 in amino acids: CASSLVSQETQYF. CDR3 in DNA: TGCGCCAGCAGCTTGGTATCCCAAGAGACCCAGTACTTC.

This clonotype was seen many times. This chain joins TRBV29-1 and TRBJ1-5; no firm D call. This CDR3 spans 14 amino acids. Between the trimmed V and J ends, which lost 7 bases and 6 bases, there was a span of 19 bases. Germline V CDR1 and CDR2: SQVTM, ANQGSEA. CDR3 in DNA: TGCAGCGCCACCACCGGACCGACCGGTCAGCCCCAGCATTTT. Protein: CSATTGPTGQPQHF.

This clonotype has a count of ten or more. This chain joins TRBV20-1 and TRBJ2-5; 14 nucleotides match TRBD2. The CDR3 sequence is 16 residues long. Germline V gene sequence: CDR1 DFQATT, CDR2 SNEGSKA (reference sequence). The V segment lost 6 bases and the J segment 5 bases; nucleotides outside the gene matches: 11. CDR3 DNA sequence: TGCAGTGCCGCCCACGGGACTAGCGGGGGTCTGGAGACCCAGTACTTC. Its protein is CSAAHGTSGGLETQYF.